This T cell receptor beta chain came from a study of blood T cells in healthy people across ages. Study-wide results and caveats: With unsorted PBMCs, a conclusive comparison of naive versus antigen-experienced cells was not possible. Getting older went along with TCR beta diversity per million T cells dropping roughly linearly.

With a J-beta primer mix and a sample-barcoded 5' primer, a second PCR ran about 7 to 12 cycles. Each cDNA was tagged by a template-switch adaptor containing 12 random nucleotides. TCRdb analysed the 5' RACE reads with MiXCR anew, one entry per CDR3 protein. This repertoire shows hundreds of thousands of distinct CDR3 sequences, roughly 44% found once; its top ten account for nearly 20%. The CDR3 consists of 13 residues. Germline V gives CDR1 SGHDT, CDR2 YYEEEE. The germline V and J ends were trimmed by 4 bases and 7 bases, with 14 bases remaining between them. On this clonotype: Its antigen is not identified.

The sequencing sample was made of blood. The receptor comes from a man aged 60 to 75 in good health. The V call is TRBV5-6, the J call TRBJ1-2; D unresolved. CDR3 sequence: CASSGEEHGGYTF. CDR3 DNA sequence: TGTGCCAGCAGCGGGGAGGAACACGGTGGCTACACCTTC. Combining the CDR3 with reference TRBV5-6 and TRBJ1-2 gives the whole variable domain DAGVTQSPTHLIKTRGQQVTLRCSPKSGHDTVSWYQQALGQGPQFIFQYYEEEERQRGNFPDRFSGHQFPNYSSELNVNALLLGDSALYLCASSGEEHGGYTFGSGTRLTVV.